The 25 T cell receptor beta chains given below trace back to one sample, sequenced in a study of CD8 T cells in ankylosing spondylitis. A single record per CDR3 protein comes from TCRdb applying MiXCR to the 5' RACE reads. The sample has about 360,000 distinct CDR3 sequences, 20% seen once; the top ten hold roughly 14%. Input material: blood, either unsorted or a sorted T cell fraction (not recorded which). Every receptor here comes from a male donor with ankylosing spondylitis or in good health (not recorded which).

This clonotype was picked up a small number of times. The chain uses TRBV12-3 or TRBV12-4 and TRBJ2-5, with 10 bases matching TRBD2. V shed 1 base, J shed 3 bases, and the junction held 5 bases outside the gene matches. The CDR3 has 16 residues. The CDR3 sequence is CASSLVLAGEEETQYF. The CDR3 nucleotides are TGTGCCAGCAGTTTAGTCCTAGCGGGGGAAGAAGAGACCCAGTACTTC.

This clonotype was detected once. The CDR3 is CASSLVPAYEQFF. CDR3 sequence (DNA): TGTGCCAGCAGCTTGGTACCAGCCTATGAGCAGTTCTTC. The chain is built from TRBV7-9 and TRBJ2-1, with no clear D. Germline values: CDR1 SEHNR, CDR2 FQNEAQ (reference sequence). Trimming took off 3 bases at V and 8 bases at J, with 11 bases between the two ends. CDR3 length equals 13 residues.

DNA for the CDR3: TGTGCCAGCAGCTGGGAGACTAGCAACGATGAGCAGTTCTTC. Residues: CASSWETSNDEQFF. V gene TRBV7-9 combines with J gene TRBJ2-1, with TRBD2 matching over 7 bases. Germline V lookup: CDR1 SEHNR, CDR2 FQNEAQ (reference sequence). V shed 4 bases and J 8 bases; nucleotides not matched to a gene: 8. CDR3 length equals 14 residues.

This clonotype has more than one count but fewer than ten. The J gene is TRBJ2-7, the V gene TRBV4-1, with TRBD1 matching 7 bases. CDR1 and CDR2 from the germline V gene are MGHRA and YSYEKL. After removal of 4 bases from V and 5 bases from J, the junction contained 5 bases not matched to a gene. CDR3 size: 13 residues. The chain's CDR3 is CASSLTGVHEQYF. In DNA, the CDR3 is TGCGCCAGCAGCCTTACAGGGGTGCACGAGCAGTACTTC.

The rearrangement links TRBV2 to TRBJ2-2, with TRBD2 matching 13 bases. Looked up from germline, CDR1 is SNHLY and CDR2 is FYNNEI. J lost 1 base, V lost 11 bases, and 13 bases had no gene match. The CDR3 spans 18 residues. The CDR3 region has the DNA TGTGCCCTCAGTTCCTACAGGACTAGCGGGGGGAACACCGGGGAGCTGTTTTTT. Translating gives CALSSYRTSGGNTGELFF.

The J gene is TRBJ2-7, the V gene TRBV24-1; 10 bases are shared with TRBD1. Losses at the gene ends were 6 bases for V and 3 bases for J; bases not matched to a gene: 1. CDR3 length: 13 residues. Germline V CDR1 and CDR2: KGHDR, SFDVKD. CDR3 sequence reads: CATSRTGGYEQYF. The CDR3 nucleotides are TGTGCCACCAGTAGGACAGGGGGCTACGAGCAGTACTTC.

The chain combines TRBV2 with TRBJ2-1, with a tentative D call TRBD2 (5 bases). The V end lost 8 bases, the J end lost 0 bases, and 23 bases lay between the germline ends. Germline loops: CDR1 SNHLY, CDR2 FYNNEI. CDR3 length: 18 residues. CDR3 sequence: CASAITEGDDSSYNEQFF. CDR3 coding DNA: TGTGCCAGCGCCATAACTGAGGGTGATGATAGCTCCTACAATGAGCAGTTCTTC.

This rearrangement joins TRBV20-1 to TRBJ2-7; 10 bases align to TRBD2. The CDR3 runs to 14 residues. Germline assignment: CDR1 DFQATT and CDR2 SNEGSKA (reference sequence). V lost 2 bases and J lost 3; bases outside the gene matches: 4. The CDR3 reads CSARTLAGDYEQYF. The CDR3 DNA follows: TGCAGTGCTAGAACCCTAGCGGGGGACTACGAGCAGTACTTC.

The chain has TRBV20-1 and TRBJ2-7; 9 nucleotides align to TRBD2. From germline, CDR1 is DFQATT and CDR2 SNEGSKA (reference sequence). CDR3 length: 15 amino acids. After removal of 6 bases from V and 4 bases from J, the junction contained 13 bases not matched to a gene. The DNA of the CDR3 is TGCAGTGCCCAAGAGGTGGCGGGGGGGCCTTACGAGCAGTACTTC. Translated: CSAQEVAGGPYEQYF.

The gene calls are TRBV5-1 and TRBJ2-7; possibly TRBD2 for D (5 bases). CDR1 is SGHRS, CDR2 YFSETQ, per germline. There are 15 residues in the CDR3. Trimming cost V 1 base and J 2 bases, with 13 bases left between them. CDR3 sequence reads: CASSLWGDGAYEQYF. CDR3 coding DNA: TGCGCCAGCAGCTTGTGGGGAGACGGAGCCTACGAGCAGTACTTC.

This clonotype appeared once. The rearrangement links TRBV3-1 to TRBJ2-1, with 12 bases fitting TRBD2. Per germline, CDR1 LGHDT and CDR2 YNNKEL (reference sequence). The CDR3 runs to 22 residues. The V segment lost 1 base and the J segment 2 bases; nucleotides outside the gene matches: 18. CDR3 protein: CASSQGDMGLAGGPFTYNEQFF. CDR3 sequence (DNA): TGTGCCAGCAGCCAAGGTGATATGGGCCTAGCGGGGGGGCCGTTCACCTACAATGAGCAGTTCTTC.

The chain has TRBV29-1 and TRBJ2-3, with TRBD2 as a possible D gene (7 bases). Trimming pared 6 bases from V and 1 base from J, leaving 11 bases between. The CDR3 has 13 residues. In germline, CDR1 is SQVTM, CDR2 ANQGSEA. This CDR3 reads CSVFGGRTDTQYF. CDR3 nucleotide sequence: TGCAGCGTCTTCGGGGGGCGCACAGATACGCAGTATTTT.

This clonotype was picked up a small number of times. The chain links TRBV6-1 to TRBJ2-1; D may correspond to TRBD1 or TRBD2 (5 bases each). V gave up 7 bases and J gave up 2 bases, with 12 bases separating them. The CDR3 extends over 14 amino acids. CDR1 and CDR2 from the germline V gene are MNHNS and SASEGT. The CDR3 DNA is TGTGCCAGCACATTGGGACCAACCTACAATGAGCAGTTCTTC. This codes for CASTLGPTYNEQFF.

The chain couples TRBV18 to TRBJ2-5; unclear D gene. CDR1 KGHSH and CDR2 LQKENI come from the germline V gene. V lost 4 bases, J lost 5 bases, and 8 bases lay in between. The CDR3 has 12 residues. The CDR3 coding sequence is TGTGCCAGCTCACAATACGAGGAGACCCAGTACTTC. It codes for CASSQYEETQYF.

This clonotype was seen a few times. In DNA form, the CDR3 reads TGTGCCACTCATCCGGCGGGGGACCTATACGAGCAGTACTTC. Translating gives CATHPAGDLYEQYF. J is TRBJ2-7 and V is TRBV27; 7 bases align to TRBD2. V shed 10 bases and J 4 bases; nucleotides not matched to a gene: 13. The CDR3 totals 14 residues. Germline CDR1 and CDR2: MNHEY and SMNVEV (reference sequence).

V is TRBV20-1 and J is TRBJ2-7; 9 bases line up with TRBD2. The J segment lost 2 bases and the V segment lost 4 bases, leaving 9 bases of the junction unmatched. Looked up from germline, CDR1 is DFQATT and CDR2 is SNEGSKA (reference sequence). The CDR3 runs 15 residues. In DNA, the CDR3 is TGCAGTGCTAAGCTTCTGGGACTAGCCCCCTACGAGCAGTACTTC. Translating it yields CSAKLLGLAPYEQYF.

This clonotype came up a few times. The chain couples TRBV3-1 to TRBJ2-7; 7 bases match TRBD1. J was trimmed by 2 bases and V by 3 bases; bases with no gene match: 7. Per the germline V gene, CDR1 is LGHDT and CDR2 is YNNKEL (reference sequence). The CDR3 extends over 15 amino acids. The CDR3 sequence is CASSQPRDSTYEQYF. Written as DNA, the CDR3 is TGTGCCAGCAGCCAGCCCCGGGACAGCACCTACGAGCAGTACTTC.

This chain uses TRBV12-3 or TRBV12-4 with TRBJ2-5; D might be TRBD2 (7 bases). CDR3 length: 17 amino acids. The V gene lost 2 bases and the J gene lost 1 base, with 17 bases spanning the gap. This chain's CDR3 is CASSLNMGGPSQETQYF. CDR3 in DNA: TGTGCCAGCAGTTTAAATATGGGGGGGCCATCCCAAGAGACCCAGTACTTC.

This clonotype was picked up a small number of times. The rearrangement uses TRBV29-1 and TRBJ2-5, with a weak D call TRBD1 (6 bases). CDR3 size: 15 residues. Germline V gene sequence: CDR1 SQVTM, CDR2 ANQGSEA. The ends were cut back, 1 base at V and 0 bases at J, with 12 bases in the middle. The CDR3 DNA is TGCAGCGTTGAAGTTTTCGGGACATACCAAGAGACCCAGTACTTC. Protein product: CSVEVFGTYQETQYF. Supplemented by reference TRBV29-1 and TRBJ2-5, the full variable domain reads SAVISQKPSRDICQRGTSLTIQCQVDSQVTMMFWYRQQPGQSLTLIATANQGSEATYESGFVIDKFPISRPNLTFSTLTVSNMSPEDSSIYLCSVEVFGTYQETQYFGPGTRLLVL.

This chain links TRBV6-1 with TRBJ2-7, with 7 bases fitting TRBD1. The junction had 5 bases not matched to a gene; V was cut back by 4 bases and J by 8 bases. Per germline, CDR1 MNHNS and CDR2 SASEGT. The CDR3 sequence is 12 residues long. CDR3 region: CASSGGQPKQYF. The CDR3 DNA follows: TGTGCCAGCAGTGGGGGACAGCCTAAGCAGTACTTC.

This clonotype was seen a handful of times. The chain employs TRBV29-1 and TRBJ2-7, with D perhaps matching TRBD2 (7 bases). V was clipped by 3 bases and J by 0 bases, with 9 bases between them. CDR1 is SQVTM, CDR2 ANQGSEA, per germline. CDR3 length equals 13 residues. For the CDR3, the DNA is TGCAGCGTTGAGGGAGGGGGCTCCTACGAGCAGTACTTC. It codes for CSVEGGGSYEQYF.

This clonotype has more than one count but fewer than ten. The chain has TRBV5-5 and TRBJ2-2, with D perhaps TRBD2 (6 bases). V was trimmed by 6 bases and J by 2 bases, leaving 14 bases between them. This CDR3 is 15 amino acids long. Germline V CDR1 and CDR2: SGHKS, YYEKEE (reference sequence). CDR3 amino acids: CASIAAGPNTGELFF. CDR3 DNA sequence: TGTGCCAGCATCGCGGCGGGACCTAACACCGGGGAGCTGTTTTTT.

The V gene is TRBV5-6, the J gene TRBJ2-1; D is ambiguous. With 4 bases removed from V and 6 bases from J, the gap between germline ends came to 14 bases. Germline lookup yields CDR1 SGHDT and CDR2 YYEEEE. This CDR3 has 14 residues. This CDR3 is CASSKPSDLNEQFF. In nucleotides, the CDR3 is TGTGCCAGCAGCAAGCCGTCAGATCTCAATGAGCAGTTCTTC.

This rearrangement joins TRBV10-3 to TRBJ2-3; no clear D gene. Germline loops: CDR1 ENHRY, CDR2 SYGVKD. This CDR3 is built from 12 residues. Between the trimmed V and J ends, which lost 0 bases and 11 bases, there was a span of 9 bases. The chain's CDR3 is CAISESDWEQYF. Here the CDR3 DNA reads TGTGCCATCAGTGAGTCGGATTGGGAGCAGTATTTT.

This clonotype turned up a few times. The DNA of the CDR3 is TGTGCCAGCAGTTACTCTTTTGGATCTGAAGCTTTCTTT. Residues: CASSYSFGSEAFF. The genes are TRBV6-5 and TRBJ1-1; D ambiguous. The CDR3 extends over 13 amino acids. From germline, CDR1 is MNHEY and CDR2 SVGAGI. Trimming took off 0 bases at V and 6 bases at J, with 8 bases between the two ends.